One and the same sample provided the 32 T cell receptor beta chains below, sequenced in a study of CD8 T cells in Susac syndrome. An amount of RNA that ranged from roughly 0.45 to 1 ug was reverse transcribed with random hexamers. TCRdb recomputed calls from the immunoSEQ multiplex PCR reads with MiXCR, one row per CDR3 protein. The sample holds about 190,000 distinct CDR3 sequences; approximately 95% are singletons and the top ten take approximately 0.1%. Source material: CD4+ T cells from PBMCs. The receptors stem from a human donor in good health.

The genes are TRBV3-1 and TRBJ1-2; D not certain. The CDR3 contains 15 residues. Germline CDR1 and CDR2: LGHDT and YNNKEL (reference sequence). With 5 bases removed from V and 2 bases from J, the gap between germline ends came to 15 bases. CDR3 coding DNA: TGTGCCAGCAGCGACCGGTGGGAGGTGAACTATGGCTACACCTTC. As protein: CASSDRWEVNYGYTF. Based on the CDR3 plus reference TRBV3-1 and TRBJ1-2, the full variable domain is DTAVSQTPKYLVTQMGNDKSIKCEQNLGHDTMYWYKQDSKKFLKIMFSYNNKELIINETVPNRFSPKSPDKAHLNLHINSLELGDSAVYFCASSDRWEVNYGYTFGSGTRLTVV.

V is TRBV20-1 and J is TRBJ2-5; D gene ambiguous. The CDR3 spans 13 residues. V was clipped by 8 bases and J by 2 bases, with 15 bases between them. Germline lookup yields CDR1 DFQATT and CDR2 SNEGSKA (reference sequence). CDR3 amino acids: CSPRVANQETQYF. The CDR3, as DNA: TGCAGTCCAAGGGTAGCAAATCAAGAGACCCAGTACTTC.

The rearrangement uses TRBV12-3 or TRBV12-4 and TRBJ1-5; maybe TRBD1 (5 bases). Trimming left V 6 bases short and J 7 bases short, with 16 bases between. This CDR3 is built from 14 residues. CDR3 coding DNA: TGTGCCAGCAGCCTCCAAGGACAAGGCCAGCCCCAGCATTTT. This gives the protein CASSLQGQGQPQHF.

Details on this clonotype: At one boundary the junction diverges from the germline segment, which might be a read error. J is TRBJ1-4 and V is TRBV12-3 or TRBV12-4; D is perhaps TRBD1 (5 bases). CDR3 length: 13 amino acids. The DNA for the CDR3 is TGTGCCAGCAGTTTAGAGGCGGTGAACGGGGGGATTTTT. Its translation is CASSLEAVNGGIF.

The V and J genes are TRBV29-1 and TRBJ2-1, with D possibly TRBD2 on 6 matching bases. The germline V gene encodes CDR1 SQVTM and CDR2 ANQGSEA. The V end lost 4 bases, the J end lost 10 bases, and 11 bases lay between the germline ends. The CDR3 sequence is 11 residues long. The CDR3 region is CSVVGGGEQFF. In nucleotides, the CDR3 is TGCAGCGTTGTGGGAGGCGGAGAGCAGTTCTTC.

The V and J genes are TRBV28 and TRBJ1-1; D remains ambiguous. Trimming took off 7 bases at V and 8 bases at J, with 11 bases between the two ends. From germline, CDR1 is MDHEN and CDR2 SYDVKM. The CDR3 has 11 amino acids. The CDR3 DNA reads as TGTGCCAGCAACACATATACGGAAGCTTTCTTT. Translating it yields CASNTYTEAFF. Supplemented by reference TRBV28 and TRBJ1-1, the full variable domain reads DVKVTQSSRYLVKRTGEKVFLECVQDMDHENMFWYRQDPGLGLRLIYFSYDVKMKEKGDIPEGYSVSREKKERFSLILESASTNQTSMYLCASNTYTEAFFGQGTRLTVV.

V usage is TRBV4-3 and J usage is TRBJ1-1, with D tentatively TRBD1 (5 bases). Trimming shortened V by 1 base and J by 3 bases, and 15 bases separated the two germline ends. There are 16 residues in the CDR3. Looked up from germline, CDR1 is LGHNA and CDR2 is YSLEER. The CDR3 spells CASSQGSGFADTEAFF. The CDR3 nucleotides read TGCGCCAGCAGCCAAGGTTCAGGGTTCGCGGACACTGAAGCTTTCTTT.

V and J are TRBV6-6 and TRBJ2-1, with D unclear. The germline V and J ends were trimmed by 4 bases and 0 bases, with 7 bases remaining between them. The V gene's germline CDR1 is MNHNY and CDR2 SVGAGI (reference sequence). The CDR3 is made up of 14 amino acids. For the CDR3, the DNA is TGTGCCAGCAGTTTTACCAGCTCCTACAATGAGCAGTTCTTC. Amino acids: CASSFTSSYNEQFF.

The chain uses TRBV23-1 and TRBJ2-2; TRBD1 aligns across 7 bases. TRBV23-1 is designated an ORF whose function remains uncertain. This CDR3 is built from 16 residues. Losses at the gene ends were 0 bases for V and 6 bases for J; bases not matched to a gene: 7. The CDR3 coding sequence is TGCGCCAGCAGTCAATCCTCGGGGACAGCGGCCGGGGAGCTGTTTTTT. Protein: CASSQSSGTAAGELFF.

The V and J genes are TRBV20-1 and TRBJ1-1; D is unclear. This CDR3 is 15 amino acids long. V gave up 0 bases and J gave up 4 bases, with 15 bases separating them. Per the germline V gene, CDR1 is DFQATT and CDR2 is SNEGSKA (reference sequence). The DNA of the CDR3 is TGCAGTGCTAGAGATCGCGGCAGGATGGGCACTGAAGCTTTCTTT. Its translation is CSARDRGRMGTEAFF.

The chain combines TRBV4-1 with TRBJ1-1; D is ambiguous. Germline lookup yields CDR1 MGHRA and CDR2 YSYEKL. V lost 2 bases and J lost 7, with 20 bases in between. The CDR3 is made up of 16 amino acids. The CDR3 coding sequence is TGCGCCAGCAGCCAACATCCGGCGAGAGGTCCGAGTGAAGCTTTCTTT. Its translation: CASSQHPARGPSEAFF.

This clonotype was observed once. The chain employs TRBV19 and TRBJ2-1; the match to TRBD2 covers 12 bases. Germline V gene lookup returns CDR1 LNHDA and CDR2 SQIVND (reference sequence). Trimming at V came to 0 bases and at J to 4 bases, leaving 1 base not matched to a gene. This CDR3 is 16 amino acids long. This chain's CDR3 is CASSIELAGGYNEQFF. DNA of the CDR3: TGTGCCAGTAGTATAGAACTAGCGGGAGGATACAATGAGCAGTTCTTC.

This clonotype was found once. V gene TRBV20-1 combines with J gene TRBJ1-2; TRBD1 agrees at 9 bases. The V gene end was trimmed by 6 bases and the J gene end by 7 bases; junction bases not matched to a gene: 12. The germline CDR1 and CDR2 sequences are DFQATT and SNEGSKA (reference sequence). This CDR3 spans 14 amino acids. The CDR3 is CSATDNTGGGGYTF. The DNA for the CDR3 is TGCAGTGCCACTGATAACACAGGGGGCGGTGGCTACACCTTC.

CDR3 DNA sequence: TGTGCCACCAGCAGAGAACTCGCCTTAGGGACAGGGAGTACAGATACGCAGTATTTT. This translates into CATSRELALGTGSTDTQYF. This rearrangement joins TRBV15 to TRBJ2-3; 9 positions match TRBD1. V lost 0 bases and J lost 3; bases outside the gene matches: 13. The CDR3 consists of 19 residues. CDR1 and CDR2 from the germline V gene are LNHNV and YYDKDF (reference sequence).

The chain uses TRBV29-1 and TRBJ2-1; D might be TRBD2 (5 bases). The CDR3 is 15 amino acids. With 4 bases removed from V and 5 bases from J, the gap between germline ends came to 18 bases. From germline, CDR1 is SQVTM and CDR2 ANQGSEA. Written as DNA, the CDR3 is TGCAGCGTTGCGCCCCCCGCGGGCAGAAACAATGAGCAGTTCTTC. This gives the protein CSVAPPAGRNNEQFF.

In its sample, this clonotype was seen once. The rearrangement joins TRBV25-1 to TRBJ1-6; D is uncertain. CDR3 length: 14 residues. CDR1 is MGHDK and CDR2 is SYGVNS in the germline V gene. The ends were cut back, 2 bases at V and 10 bases at J, with 12 bases in the middle. The CDR3 DNA sequence: TGTGCCAGCAGTGAAGAAGGCAGTAGATCACCCCTCCACTTT. Its protein product is CASSEEGSRSPLHF.

J is TRBJ2-2 and V is TRBV20-1; 10 bases agree with TRBD2. The CDR3 is 16 amino acids. Germline CDR1 DFQATT, CDR2 SNEGSKA (reference sequence). V was pared by 3 bases and J by 4 bases, with 8 bases of the junction left unmatched. Here the CDR3 reads CSARASGRVSTGELFF. In DNA form, the CDR3 reads TGCAGTGCTAGGGCTAGCGGGAGAGTGAGCACCGGGGAGCTGTTTTTT.

The chain carries TRBV29-1 and TRBJ1-2; possible D gene TRBD1, 5 bases. CDR1 SQVTM and CDR2 ANQGSEA come from the germline V gene. V lost 7 bases and J 3 bases, leaving 12 bases between the germline ends. The CDR3 is 12 amino acids. In DNA form, the CDR3 reads TGCAGCGCGAGCGCGGGGGACTATGGCTACACCTTC. Translation: CSASAGDYGYTF.

This chain joins TRBV7-6 and TRBJ1-6; 11 bases agree with TRBD1. From germline, CDR1 is SGHVS and CDR2 FNYEAQ. With 1 base clipped from V and 9 bases from J, the junction kept 2 bases outside the gene matches. There are 15 residues in the CDR3. In DNA form, the CDR3 reads TGTGCCAGCAGCTTAGGAGGGACAGGGGGTTCACCCCTCCACTTT. Translated, it gives CASSLGGTGGSPLHF.

In DNA form, the CDR3 reads TGTGCCAGCAGCTTAGAATACGGCACCTACGAGCAGTACTTC. Translation gives CASSLEYGTYEQYF. V is TRBV7-2 and J is TRBJ2-7; D is ambiguous. The CDR3 is 14 residues long. Germline-derived CDR1 and CDR2 are SGHTA and FQGNSA. The V end lost 1 base, the J end lost 2 bases, and 9 bases lay between the germline ends.

The chain joins TRBV30 to TRBJ2-3; the D gene could be TRBD1 or TRBD2 (5 bases each). The germline V and J ends were trimmed by 8 bases and 3 bases, with 18 bases remaining between them. CDR1 GTSNPN and CDR2 SVGIG come from the germline V gene (reference sequence). The CDR3 extends over 14 amino acids. The CDR3 reads CATRAGTATDTQYF. For the CDR3, the DNA is TGTGCCACCCGGGCCGGGACCGCTACAGATACGCAGTATTTT.

The chain employs TRBV7-2 and TRBJ2-7; TRBD2 might be the D (5 bases). Between the trimmed V and J ends, which lost 5 bases and 0 bases, there was a span of 14 bases. Germline V lookup: CDR1 SGHTA, CDR2 FQGNSA. The CDR3 is 15 amino acids. CDR3 region: CASSPGNFASYEQYV. The CDR3 region has the DNA TGTGCCAGCAGCCCCGGGAACTTCGCCTCCTACGAGCAGTACGTC.

The chain recombines TRBV3-1 with TRBJ1-1; D is ambiguous. Germline V CDR1 and CDR2: LGHDT, YNNKEL (reference sequence). Trimming left V 6 bases short and J 0 bases short, with 8 bases between. The CDR3 runs 13 residues. CDR3 DNA sequence: TGTGCCAGCAGTCTAATTATGAACACTGAAGCTTTCTTT. Its protein product is CASSLIMNTEAFF.

The J gene is TRBJ2-1, the V gene TRBV18; D is unresolved. There are 13 residues in the CDR3. The ends were cut back, 3 bases at V and 7 bases at J, with 10 bases in the middle. Per the germline V gene, CDR1 is KGHSH and CDR2 is LQKENI. CDR3 loop: CASSPTVDNEQFF. CDR3 in DNA: TGTGCCAGCTCACCCACCGTTGATAATGAGCAGTTCTTC.

The rearrangement uses TRBV27 and TRBJ1-1; D might be TRBD1 (5 bases). This CDR3 has 14 amino acids. Trimming took 4 bases from V and 7 from J, leaving 16 bases between them. Per germline, CDR1 MNHEY and CDR2 SMNVEV (reference sequence). The CDR3 region has the DNA TGTGCCAGCAGTTCCAACCCTGGGGCCAGTGAAGCTTTCTTT. Translating gives CASSSNPGASEAFF.

The rearrangement joins TRBV9 to TRBJ2-7; TRBD1 matches 8 bases. The CDR3 extends over 15 amino acids. J gave up 6 bases and V 1 base, and 9 bases lay outside the gene matches. The V gene's germline CDR1 is SGDLS and CDR2 YYNGEE. CDR3 sequence: CASSVMDREVSEQYF. CDR3 in DNA: TGTGCCAGCAGCGTAATGGACAGGGAAGTAAGCGAGCAGTACTTC.

V and J are TRBV11-2 and TRBJ2-3; 8 bases fit TRBD2. Germline lookup yields CDR1 SGHAT and CDR2 FQNNGV. The V and J ends lost 5 bases and 3 bases, in that order; junction bases with no gene match: 4. CDR3 size: 14 residues. The CDR3 here is CASSRRGVTDTQYF. The CDR3 coding sequence is TGTGCCAGCAGCCGGCGGGGGGTTACAGATACGCAGTATTTT.

The chain has TRBV9 and TRBJ1-5, with TRBD1 as a possible D gene (5 bases). There are 15 residues in the CDR3. Looked up from germline, CDR1 is SGDLS and CDR2 is YYNGEE. Trimming removed 6 bases at V and 2 bases at J, with 15 bases between. CDR3: CASNDGTEGNQPQHF. In DNA form, the CDR3 reads TGTGCCAGCAACGACGGGACCGAGGGCAATCAGCCCCAGCATTTT.

The chain joins TRBV3-1 to TRBJ2-7; D gene ambiguous. The CDR3 has 11 residues. The germline gives CDR1 LGHDT, CDR2 YNNKEL (reference sequence). Trimming stripped 3 bases from V and 1 base from J, with 1 base between. The CDR3 region has the DNA TGTGCCAGCAGCCAGTCCTACGAGCAGTACTTC. Residues: CASSQSYEQYF.

The chain joins TRBV9 to TRBJ1-1; possibly TRBD1 for D (6 bases). Trimming removed 1 base from V and 0 bases from J, with 7 bases in between. The CDR3 covers 14 residues. CDR1 and CDR2 from the germline V gene are SGDLS and YYNGEE. The CDR3 DNA sequence: TGTGCCAGCAGCGTACAGGGGATGAACACTGAAGCTTTCTTT. Residues: CASSVQGMNTEAFF.

This chain connects TRBV20-1 to TRBJ2-2; 14 positions agree with TRBD2. The length of the CDR3 is 15 residues. Trimming removed 5 bases from V and 4 bases from J; junction bases left unmatched: 3. Germline assignment: CDR1 DFQATT and CDR2 SNEGSKA (reference sequence). The CDR3 DNA reads TGCAGTGCTCCTGGGACTAGCGGGAGCACCGGGGAGCTGTTTTTT. It translates to CSAPGTSGSTGELFF.

The CDR3 nucleotides are TGCGCCAGCAAGAGGGACGAGAACTATGGCTACACCTTC. Its translation: CASKRDENYGYTF. The chain carries TRBV5-1 and TRBJ1-2; a possible D gene is TRBD1 (5 bases). CDR3 length: 13 residues. V was clipped by 6 bases and J by 2 bases, with 11 bases between them. Germline V gives CDR1 SGHRS, CDR2 YFSETQ. The full variable domain, rest sourced from reference TRBV5-1 and TRBJ1-2, is KAGVTQTPRYLIKTRGQQVTLSCSPISGHRSVSWYQQTPGQGLQFLFEYFSETQRNKGNFPGRFSGRQFSNSRSEMNVSTLELGDSALYLCASKRDENYGYTFGSGTRLTVV.